This T cell receptor beta chain is from a study of CD8+ T cells in alopecia areata (dated by TCRdb to about 2018). About the study as a whole: Treated patients were enrolled in an open-label pilot trial of oral tofacitinib at 5 to 10 mg twice daily for moderate-to-severe alopecia areata. The RNA source kit depended on sample type: the PAXgene miRNA kit for fixed scalp, the miRNeasy kit for PBMCs, and the RNeasy kit for mouse skin. TCRbeta CDR3 regions were amplified by immunoSEQ multiplex PCR with 35 Vbeta forward and 13 Jbeta reverse primers. To study T cell clonal expansion in alopecia areata, the researchers applied high-throughput TCRbeta sequencing to both the C3H/HeJ mouse model and human patients. Scalp tissue and sorted CD4+ and CD8+ peripheral blood T cells from patchy and totalis/universalis alopecia areata patients and from healthy controls were covered by human TCRbeta sequencing. Patients on tofacitinib were biopsied at baseline and after 4 and 24 weeks of treatment, and several of the patients also had a later scalp biopsy. Tofacitinib was given for 6 to 18 months, followed by 6 months of follow-up off drug to assess delayed response and recurrence. Scalp clonality was compared across normal scalp (n=4), patchy alopecia areata scalp (n=8), and alopecia totalis/universalis scalp (n=8). Disease severity in treated patients was measured with the SALT score, which quantifies the percentage of affected scalp surface area. Study-wide conclusions, independent of this receptor: TCR sequences shared between patients were less clear than in mice, possibly partly because of HLA diversity in the patient population. Tofacitinib significantly lowered scalp clonality and the number of expanded CD8+ clones among the top 100 scalp clones. The treated cohort was small, with a single nonresponder, so links between baseline CD8+ expansion and response need larger studies. Unlike mouse skin, where gammadelta T cells dominate, normal human skin contains resident alphabeta T cells that get sequenced too, which complicates analysis of the scalp TCR repertoire. During tofacitinib treatment, many expanded lesional clones remained in scalp and blood, and this persistence may partly explain relapse after treatment is stopped. Lesional scalp, especially in alopecia totalis/universalis, showed higher clonality and more expanded CD8+ clones than normal scalp, suggesting antigenic drive.

The library came from the immunoSEQ multiplex PCR assay. To provide template for TCR sequencing, every sample had RNA extracted and reverse transcribed into cDNA. First-strand cDNA was synthesized using SuperScript III with a 2:1 mix of oligo-dT and random hexamers. A synthetic immune receptor repertoire was used to gauge amplification bias, and whatever bias remained was removed computationally. Regarding the original processing steps: After raw reads were preprocessed to remove errors, the CDR3 was defined following IMGT conventions as running from the conserved cysteine to phenylalanine. Clonality was computed as 1 minus the Shannon entropy, with the entropy normalized by log2 of the number of productive unique TCRs. Whether each scalp clone was CD4 or CD8 was inferred by checking scalp TCRbeta sequences against the CD4 and CD8 repertoires from sorted blood. Entries here come from immuneACCESS through TCRdb and include only in-frame sequences with V and J called. Some clones fail to appear in such tables; in the studies checked, an unresolved V gene covers under half of the shortfall, and the cause of the remainder is unknown. V, J and clone size were drawn from that table, and D and trimming were deduced from the DNA. Recorded for this sample are around 300,000 clones; 45% to 70% of them occurred a single time. The ten biggest clones cover 0.75% to 0.95% of the sample.

Worth noting for this clone: The antigen it binds to is not known. A much larger clone lies one base from this, so it may be a read error.

Read against the paper, the sample's treatment or condition label means: oral pan-JAK inhibitor, 5-10 mg twice daily. Lesional scalp punch biopsies and peripheral blood were obtained from alopecia areata patients. PBMCs were isolated by density centrifugation and stained for CD3, CD4 and CD8, after which CD4+ and CD8+ T cells were sorted on a FACSAria. The CDR3 runs 11 amino acids, cysteine and phenylalanine included. CDR3 DNA is the only sequence kept; it has 33 bases, read in frame from the first base. Relative to germline, V is 4 bases shorter and J is 2 bases shorter, with 2 bases between their ends. CDR1 and CDR2 are read off the germline V gene (reference sequence) as SGHKS and YYEKEE.

This chain is built from TRBV5-5 and TRBJ2-3, with the D segment identity uncertain. The sample in question was CD4+ T cells sorted from blood, obtained around week 53, from a patient treated with tofacitinib. This sequence was found in a human donor with alopecia areata. The sequence in DNA is TGTGCCAGCAGCCTCACAGATACGCAGTATTTT. Its amino acids are CASSLTDTQYF. The full variable domain, completed from the reference TRBV5-5 and TRBJ2-3 proteins outside the CDR3, reads DAGVTQSPTHLIKTRGQQVTLRCSPISGHKSVSWYQQVLGQGPQFIFQYYEKEERGRGNFPDRFSARQFPNYSSELNVNALLLGDSALYLCASSLTDTQYFGPGTRLTVL.